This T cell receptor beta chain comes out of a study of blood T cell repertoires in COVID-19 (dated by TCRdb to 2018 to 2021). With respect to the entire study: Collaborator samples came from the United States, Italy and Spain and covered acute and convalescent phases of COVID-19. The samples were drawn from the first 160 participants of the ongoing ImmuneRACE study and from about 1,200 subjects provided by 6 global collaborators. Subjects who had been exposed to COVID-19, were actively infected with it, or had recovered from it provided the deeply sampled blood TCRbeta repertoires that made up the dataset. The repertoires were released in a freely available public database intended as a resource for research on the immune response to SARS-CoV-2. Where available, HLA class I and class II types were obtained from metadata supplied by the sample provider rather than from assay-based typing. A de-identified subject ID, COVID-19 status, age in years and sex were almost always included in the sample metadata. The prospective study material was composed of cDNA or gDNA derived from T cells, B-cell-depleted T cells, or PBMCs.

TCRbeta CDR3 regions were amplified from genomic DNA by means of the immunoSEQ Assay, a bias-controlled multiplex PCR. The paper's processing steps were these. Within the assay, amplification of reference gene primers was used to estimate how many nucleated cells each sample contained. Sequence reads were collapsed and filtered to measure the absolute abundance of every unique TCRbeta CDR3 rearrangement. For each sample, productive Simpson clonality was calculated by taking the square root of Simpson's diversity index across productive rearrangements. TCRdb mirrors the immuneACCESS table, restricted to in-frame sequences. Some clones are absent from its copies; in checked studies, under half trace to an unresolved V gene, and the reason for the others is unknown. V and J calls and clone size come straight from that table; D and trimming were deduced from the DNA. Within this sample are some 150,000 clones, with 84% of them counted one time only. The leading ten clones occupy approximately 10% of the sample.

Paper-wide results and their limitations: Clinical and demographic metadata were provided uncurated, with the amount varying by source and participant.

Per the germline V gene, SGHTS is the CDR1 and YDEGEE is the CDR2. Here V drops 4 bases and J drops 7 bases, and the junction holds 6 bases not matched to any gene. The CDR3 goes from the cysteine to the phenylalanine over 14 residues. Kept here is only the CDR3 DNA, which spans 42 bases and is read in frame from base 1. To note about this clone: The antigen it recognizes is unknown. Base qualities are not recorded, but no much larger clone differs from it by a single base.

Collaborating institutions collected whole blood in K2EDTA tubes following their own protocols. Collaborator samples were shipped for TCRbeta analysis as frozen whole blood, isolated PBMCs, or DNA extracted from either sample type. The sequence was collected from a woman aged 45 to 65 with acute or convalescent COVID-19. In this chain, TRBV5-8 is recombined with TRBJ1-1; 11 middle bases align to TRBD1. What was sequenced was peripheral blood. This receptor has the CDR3 CASSLGQGAVEAFF. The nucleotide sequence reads TGTGCCAGCAGCCTTGGACAGGGGGCGGTTGAAGCTTTCTTT.